This T cell receptor (beta chain) was identified in a study of blood T cells in healthy people across ages. Study-wide context: Through template switching, about one barcoded beta molecule was captured per two T cells, as measured in model experiments. Overall study findings and caveats: Conclusively comparing naive with antigen-experienced cells was impossible with unsorted PBMCs.

A second PCR of roughly 7 to 11 cycles used a sample-barcoded 5' primer and a J-beta primer mix. TCRdb itself ran the 5' RACE reads through MiXCR, one entry per CDR3 protein. Of 780,000 or so distinct CDR3 sequences in the sample, roughly 50% were seen once. A note on this clonotype: What it recognizes is unknown.

This receptor was identified in a middle-aged man in good health. Input material: blood.

The CDR3 is CASGIDRGALNTEAFF. The CDR3 DNA reads as TGTGCCAGCGGAATTGATCGGGGGGCTTTAAACACTGAAGCTTTCTTT. This chain uses TRBV7-2 with TRBJ1-1, with D maybe TRBD1 (6 bases). This CDR3 has 16 amino acids. Germline CDR1 reads SGHTA; CDR2 reads FQGNSA. V was pared by 8 bases and J by 2 bases, with 21 bases between.